This T cell receptor (beta chain) was recovered during a study of human T cells and chemical hapten exposure listed by TCRdb under 2021. As for the study more broadly: Libraries were pooled for sequencing, and per-sample TCR yields varied mainly because of small differences in library volumes within the pool. In alopecia patients, the study followed how the peripheral blood TCR repertoire changed in vivo over primary and secondary sensitization to diphenylcyclopropenone (DPC), a hapten. Each blood RNA sample was used to sequence both TCR alpha and TCR beta chains. Beyond this particular receptor, the publication reports: Repeated subsampling changed both the strength of the expansion versus patch-test correlation and the threshold at which that correlation became significant. DPC sensitization did not change how many TCRs were above 1 in 1000 frequency, and no evidence was found of alterations in global repertoire structure.

Points on this clonotype: The target of this receptor is not known. Base quality data are lacking; no much larger clone is found one base away.

The library was generated by RACE. Reads for this sample came from a NextSeq 500. Library preparation attached unique molecular identifiers to individual cDNA molecules for quantitative, reproducible TCR counting. The authors' analysis ran thus. Samples had a median of roughly 91,000 TCRs, with a range from roughly 23,224 to 700,000. The Decombinator software suite was used to annotate V, J and CDR3 in the TCR reads. For PS versus PT1 abundance plots, all samples were subsampled to the same number of TCRs (28,000). Expanded TCRs were defined as absent before sensitization and observed at least eight times at the 2-week time point. TCRdb reworked the public reads: Q25 trimming with fastp, MiXCR clone assembly, productive beta chains retained. Merged by CDR3 protein, the rows form single entries marked with the most common genes and DNA. The V and J calls were determined by TCRdb, not by the authors. This sample gives tens of thousands of distinct CDR3 sequences in total; approximately 8.2% of them show up just once. The leading ten clones occupy about 3% of the sample.

According to the study, the label for this sample's time point signals: healthy volunteer bleed at 2 weeks. Total RNA was isolated from unfractionated whole blood collected in Tempus Blood RNA tubes. As TCR sequencing controls, five healthy volunteers were used, with blood taken at day 0, 2 weeks and 6 weeks. V lost 0 bases and J lost 0 bases, and the count of bases not matched to a germline gene is 1. CDR1 and CDR2, looked up from the germline V gene (reference sequence), are DFQATT and SNEGSKA. The cysteine opens and the phenylalanine closes a CDR3 of 14 amino acids. Only the CDR3 region is kept as DNA, spanning 42 bases read in frame from base 1.

The clonotype was recovered from a female donor in good health. Some clones in this sample may be carry-over from other donors' samples. The rearranged segments are TRBV20-1 and TRBJ2-7; 8 bases in between match TRBD2. The sequencing sample was made of whole blood. The CDR3 sequence is CSAREGTSSYEQYF. The DNA is as follows: TGCAGTGCTAGAGAGGGGACTAGCTCCTACGAGCAGTACTTC.